A selection of T cell receptor beta chains follows, all from one sample in a study of T cells in localized non-small cell lung cancer. The table came from immunoSEQ multiplex PCR; TCRdb's copy has only in-frame clones and leaves some out. The sample contains some 11,000 clones, over 70% of which appear only once. The sample was peripheral blood, taken before any cancer treatment. These receptors were obtained from a male donor aged 60 or over with stage I lung adenocarcinoma. CDR3s include the opening cysteine and the closing phenylalanine or tryptophan. D genes are given only for firm matches. Expanded clones are given a class, and other clones once, few, many or no size at all.

D: TRBD2
size: NA
V: TRBV6-6
J: TRBJ2-2
CDR3: CASSLSGTQTGELFF
DNA: TGTGCCAGCAGCTTGAGCGGGACCCAAACCGGGGAGCTGTTTTTT

D: TRBD2
size: once
V: TRBV9
J: TRBJ2-3
CDR3: CASSAWPGLAVDTQYF
DNA: TGTGCCAGCAGCGCCTGGCCGGGACTAGCGGTAGATACGCAGTATTTT

D: TRBD2
size: NA
V: TRBV6-1
J: TRBJ2-1
CDR3: CASSDPSGGYNEQFF
DNA: TGTGCCAGCAGTGATCCTAGCGGGGGATACAATGAGCAGTTCTTC

D: NA
size: NA
V: TRBV4-2
J: TRBJ1-5
CDR3: CASSQIGGNGNQPQHF
DNA: TGTGCCAGCAGCCAGATAGGGGGAAACGGCAATCAGCCCCAGCATTTT

D: TRBD2
size: NA
V: TRBV25-1
J: TRBJ2-2
CDR3: CASSEHKGLANTGELFF
DNA: TGTGCCAGCAGTGAACACAAGGGACTAGCTAACACCGGGGAGCTGTTTTTT

D: NA
size: few
V: TRBV5-6
J: TRBJ1-1
CDR3: CASSLVSGAEAFF
DNA: TGTGCCAGCAGCTTGGTGAGCGGGGCTGAAGCTTTCTTT

D: NA
size: NA
V: TRBV4-1
J: TRBJ1-1
CDR3: CASSRRTQGNTEAFF
DNA: TGCGCCAGCAGCCGCCGTACCCAGGGTAACACTGAAGCTTTCTTT

D: NA
size: NA
V: TRBV4-1
J: TRBJ1-3
CDR3: CASSQSSSTGNTIYF
DNA: TGCGCCAGCAGCCAAAGCAGTTCCACTGGAAACACCATATATTTT

D: NA
size: NA
V: TRBV18
J: TRBJ2-1
CDR3: CASSPPGRGLNEQFF
DNA: TGTGCCAGCTCACCACCTGGCAGGGGACTTAATGAGCAGTTCTTC

D: NA
size: NA
V: TRBV6-5
J: TRBJ1-2
CDR3: CASSRQSNYGYTF
DNA: TGTGCCAGCAGTCGACAGTCGAACTATGGCTACACCTTC

D: NA
size: NA
V: TRBV6-5
J: TRBJ2-5
CDR3: CASSYVGAQETQYF
DNA: TGTGCCAGCAGTTACGTAGGTGCACAAGAGACCCAGTACTTC

D: NA
size: once
V: TRBV6-5
J: TRBJ1-1
CDR3: CASSNTGTYSEAFF
DNA: TGTGCCAGCAGTAATACCGGGACCTACAGTGAAGCTTTCTTT

D: TRBD2
size: once
V: TRBV5-1
J: TRBJ2-1
CDR3: CASSLVLAGAMGHEQFF
DNA: TGCGCCAGCAGCTTGGTACTAGCGGGGGCCATGGGCCATGAGCAGTTCTTC

D: NA
size: NA
V: TRBV7-6
J: TRBJ2-2
CDR3: CASSPFSVNTGELFF
DNA: TGTGCCAGCAGCCCCTTTTCAGTGAACACCGGGGAGCTGTTTTTT

D: NA
size: NA
V: TRBV2
J: TRBJ1-1
CDR3: CASSDMIGGTEAFF
DNA: TGTGCCAGCAGTGACATGATAGGGGGCACTGAAGCTTTCTTT

D: NA
size: few
V: TRBV7-2
J: TRBJ1-5
CDR3: CASSLGDRRLVNQPQHF
DNA: TGTGCCAGCAGCTTAGGGGACCGTCGACTCGTCAATCAGCCCCAGCATTTT

D: TRBD1
size: NA
V: TRBV7-2
J: TRBJ2-1
CDR3: CASSLRQGTYNEQFF
DNA: TGTGCCAGCAGCTTGCGACAGGGGACCTACAATGAGCAGTTCTTC

D: TRBD1
size: NA
V: TRBV18
J: TRBJ1-4
CDR3: CASSPRTGGTANEKLFF
DNA: TGTGCCAGCTCACCACGGACAGGGGGGACGGCTAATGAAAAACTGTTTTTT

D: NA
size: NA
V: TRBV12-5
J: TRBJ1-5
CDR3: CASGLGQTSNQPQHF
DNA: TGTGCTAGTGGTTTGGGACAGACTAGCAATCAGCCCCAGCATTTT

D: TRBD1
size: NA
V: TRBV7-2
J: TRBJ2-2
CDR3: CASSLGAGGNGELFF
DNA: TGTGCCAGCAGCTTAGGGGCAGGGGGCAACGGGGAGCTGTTTTTT

D: TRBD2
size: NA
V: TRBV11-3
J: TRBJ2-1
CDR3: CASSKRTSGAGDEQFF
DNA: TGTGCCAGCAGCAAGAGGACTAGCGGGGCAGGGGATGAGCAGTTCTTC

D: TRBD1
size: NA
V: TRBV19
J: TRBJ1-5
CDR3: CASSQGTGGWSNQPQHF
DNA: TGTGCCAGTAGTCAGGGGACAGGGGGCTGGAGCAATCAGCCCCAGCATTTT

D: NA
size: NA
V: TRBV5-4
J: TRBJ1-2
CDR3: CASSWVGGYTF
DNA: TGTGCCAGCAGCTGGGTAGGGGGCTACACCTTC

D: TRBD1
size: large
V: TRBV6-1
J: TRBJ2-3
CDR3: CASSEAEGGQDTQYF
DNA: TGTGCCAGCAGTGAAGCGGAAGGGGGCCAAGATACGCAGTATTTT

D: NA
size: NA
V: TRBV6-5
J: TRBJ2-7
CDR3: CASSPGTPIREQYF
DNA: TGTGCCAGCAGTCCCGGGACTCCTATCAGGGAGCAGTACTTC

D: NA
size: NA
V: TRBV19
J: TRBJ2-5
CDR3: CASSIVPQETQYF
DNA: TGTGCCAGTAGTATAGTCCCCCAAGAGACCCAGTACTTC

D: TRBD1
size: NA
V: TRBV13
J: TRBJ2-5
CDR3: CASSSRTGKYQETQYF
DNA: TGTGCCAGCAGCTCAAGGACAGGAAAGTACCAAGAGACCCAGTACTTC

D: NA
size: NA
V: TRBV6-6
J: TRBJ1-3
CDR3: CASTRTGRGAGNTIYF
DNA: TGTGCCAGCACCCGAACTGGCCGGGGAGCTGGAAACACCATATATTTT

D: NA
size: NA
V: TRBV12-1
J: TRBJ2-7
CDR3: CASSFNRRGGTPSGGDYEQYF
DNA: TGTGCCAGCAGCTTTAACCGGAGGGGGGGTACCCCTAGCGGGGGCGACTACGAGCAGTACTTC

D: TRBD2
size: NA
V: TRBV7-9
J: TRBJ2-7
CDR3: CASSGGGSYEQYF
DNA: TGTGCCAGCAGCGGCGGGGGATCCTACGAGCAGTACTTC

D: TRBD2
size: NA
V: TRBV28
J: TRBJ2-5
CDR3: CASSLAGMGETQYF
DNA: TGTGCCAGCAGCCTAGCGGGGATGGGAGAGACCCAGTACTTC

D: TRBD1
size: NA
V: TRBV5-1
J: TRBJ2-1
CDR3: CASRSAGTANNEQFF
DNA: TGCGCCAGCAGAAGCGCCGGGACAGCGAACAATGAGCAGTTCTTC

D: NA
size: NA
V: TRBV18
J: TRBJ1-3
CDR3: CASSPPGNTIYF
DNA: TGTGCCAGCTCACCACCGGGAAACACCATATATTTT

D: NA
size: NA
V: TRBV5-1
J: TRBJ1-1
CDR3: CASSTKDRSTEAFF
DNA: TGCGCCAGCAGCACAAAAGACAGAAGCACTGAAGCTTTCTTT

D: NA
size: NA
V: TRBV5-4
J: TRBJ2-5
CDR3: CASSRRTVGGETQYF
DNA: TGTGCCAGCAGCCGAAGGACGGTGGGGGGAGAGACCCAGTACTTC

D: NA
size: NA
V: TRBV28
J: TRBJ2-7
CDR3: CASSLGGREQYF
DNA: TGTGCCAGCAGTTTAGGAGGGAGAGAGCAGTACTTC

D: TRBD1
size: NA
V: TRBV5-1
J: TRBJ2-4
CDR3: CASRSGTGVDIQYF
DNA: TGCGCCAGCAGATCCGGGACAGGGGTGGACATTCAGTACTTC

D: NA
size: NA
V: TRBV21-1
J: TRBJ1-6
CDR3: CASSKVSADKSYVIYNSPLHF
DNA: TGTGCCAGCAGCAAAGTATCGGCGGACAAGTCCTATGTAATCTATAATTCACCCCTCCACTTT

D: NA
size: NA
V: TRBV5-4
J: TRBJ2-7
CDR3: CASSLADFRGFSYEQYF
DNA: TGTGCCAGCAGCTTGGCCGACTTTCGGGGGTTCTCCTACGAGCAGTACTTC